This is a list of T cell receptor beta chains from one sample in a study of identical twins. TCRdb recomputed calls from the 5' RACE reads with MiXCR, one row per CDR3 protein. This sample has 280,000 or so distinct CDR3 sequences; 8% to 9% occur once, and the top ten carry approximately 2.1%. These records were also assigned to another study, of yellow fever vaccine responses in identical twins.

The sequenced material came from memory (CD45RO+) T cells sorted from blood. The receptors shown here come from a woman aged 18 to 35 in good health. Both conserved end residues are part of each CDR3. Each record gives: D gene, J gene, V gene, CDR3 protein. D genes are given only for firm matches.

. TRBJ1-4 TRBV20-1 CSAPRGLTNEKLFF
TRBD2 TRBJ2-3 TRBV7-8 CASSLAAGGGIGTDTQYF
. TRBJ1-5 TRBV10-3 CATQHGASNQPQHF
TRBD1 TRBJ2-1 TRBV28 CASSSSGQGAKEQFF
. TRBJ2-5 TRBV7-9 CASSFVLHQETQYF
TRBD2 TRBJ2-2 TRBV7-6 CASSPLAGGTIGELFF
. TRBJ1-1 TRBV20-1 CSAREGGFPEAFF
TRBD1 TRBJ1-4 TRBV28 CASSFGTAKSEEKLFF
TRBD2 TRBJ2-5 TRBV12-3/TRBV12-4 CASSRAGTSGGSFETQYF
. TRBJ1-5 TRBV19 CATKNQPQHF
. TRBJ1-2 TRBV5-6 CASSADRTTGGYTF
. TRBJ1-2 TRBV9 CASSARQVVGYGYTF
TRBD2 TRBJ2-1 TRBV6-1 CASSGRGNSYNEQFF
TRBD2 TRBJ2-1 TRBV20-1 CSAHLTSAPLNEQFF
. TRBJ2-3 TRBV2 CASFQSDTQYF
. TRBJ2-2 TRBV3-1 CACSKISEGYGELFF
. TRBJ1-2 TRBV9 CASSVAAGWYGYTF
TRBD2 TRBJ2-4 TRBV20-1 CSARDSSGGSGNIQYF
. TRBJ2-1 TRBV5-6 CASSWASPSYNEQFF
. TRBJ2-7 TRBV20-1 CSATDNYEQYF
TRBD1 TRBJ1-5 TRBV7-9 CASSLGTDNQPQHF
TRBD1 TRBJ2-1 TRBV29-1 CSARDREVGEQFF
TRBD1 TRBJ1-1 TRBV3-1 CASSQGGQLKAFF
. TRBJ2-1 TRBV7-9 CASSLGGPSSYNEQFF
. TRBJ2-2 TRBV20-1 CSARDSMASRNTGELFF
TRBD2 TRBJ2-3 TRBV5-5 CASSLVSGGRTDTQYF
. TRBJ1-1 TRBV3-1 CASSYDGGNTEAFF
TRBD1 TRBJ2-2 TRBV27 CASSLGDRLTGELFF
TRBD1 TRBJ2-7 TRBV20-1 CSALGTGTGVYEQYF
. TRBJ2-1 TRBV5-1 CASSSILGSSDNEQFF
. TRBJ2-3 TRBV6-6 CASSHRVTDTQYF
. TRBJ2-3 TRBV28 CASSSPPGGSDTQYF
. TRBJ2-3 TRBV28 CASTRESWVDTQYF
. TRBJ2-5 TRBV20-1 CSARGVSQETQYF
. TRBJ2-7 TRBV7-9 CASSTTDGYEQYF
TRBD1 TRBJ1-2 TRBV29-1 CSVDGQGANYGYTF
. TRBJ1-1 TRBV20-1 CSARPGAGNTEAFF
. TRBJ1-1 TRBV12-3/TRBV12-4 CASGRGATEAFF
. TRBJ2-3 TRBV5-1 CATKTENTDTQYF
TRBD1 TRBJ2-2 TRBV5-1 CASSLETGVSGELFF
. TRBJ2-1 TRBV6-4 CASRGQYNEQFF
. TRBJ1-1 TRBV27 CASTVTGQVRTEAFF
. TRBJ1-1 TRBV28 CASSPPQNTEAFF
. TRBJ1-2 TRBV12-3/TRBV12-4 CASSLGGANYGYTF
. TRBJ2-2 TRBV20-1 CSASPRSNAGELFF
. TRBJ1-2 TRBV7-6 CASSSSGDPPYTF
. TRBJ1-3 TRBV28 CASSASGDHSGNTIYF
. TRBJ1-2 TRBV3-1 CASSQEFRGAGYTF
. TRBJ2-3 TRBV29-1 CSVRPSTDTQYF
. TRBJ2-2 TRBV6-5 CASSYAGIAGELFF
. TRBJ2-1 TRBV6-1 CASSPSGLSHNEQFF
. TRBJ2-5 TRBV7-2 CASSPTVRGTQYF